One sample yielded the 7 T cell receptor beta chains listed below, sequenced in a study of identical twins. TCRdb re-called the 5' RACE reads through MiXCR, storing one row per CDR3 protein. This table has approximately 470,000 distinct CDR3 sequences, approximately 15% appearing once. The sample was also linked to a second study, of yellow fever vaccine responses in identical twins.

Material: CD4+ T cells sorted from blood. These receptors originate from a woman aged 18-35 years in good health.

At least ten counts were recorded for this clonotype. This chain joins TRBV7-2 and TRBJ2-1; D unresolved. CDR1 SGHTA and CDR2 FQGNSA come from the germline V gene. The CDR3 totals 14 residues. V lost 3 bases and J 1 base, leaving 7 bases between the germline ends. The CDR3 is CASSFDGSYNEQFF. For the CDR3, the DNA is TGTGCCAGCAGCTTCGACGGTTCCTACAATGAGCAGTTCTTC.

This clonotype was counted between two and nine times. The chain carries TRBV11-3 and TRBJ2-3; 14 bases are a match to TRBD2. J was trimmed by 11 bases and V by 5 bases; bases with no gene match: 6. The CDR3 spans 14 residues. Germline CDR1 SGHNT, CDR2 YENEEA. The CDR3 DNA follows: TGTGCCAGCAGCCTTGGGACTAGCGGGAGTGTGCAGTATTTT. As protein: CASSLGTSGSVQYF.

This clonotype was counted between two and nine times. This rearrangement joins TRBV29-1 to TRBJ2-5, with 9 bases aligning to TRBD1. Germline V gives CDR1 SQVTM, CDR2 ANQGSEA. The CDR3 is 13 amino acids. After removal of 5 bases from V and 5 bases from J, the junction contained 6 bases not matched to a gene. The DNA for the CDR3 is TGCAGCGTTTTAACAGGGGGCGAGGAGACCCAGTACTTC. It encodes CSVLTGGEETQYF.

This clonotype showed up just a few times. The chain joins TRBV11-2 to TRBJ2-6; TRBD1 matches 9 bases. The trim removed 0 bases at V and 2 bases at J, leaving 8 bases unmatched. The CDR3 has 19 residues. Germline V gene lookup returns CDR1 SGHAT and CDR2 FQNNGV. The CDR3 reads CASSLDLTGGAAGANVLTF. The CDR3 DNA reads TGTGCCAGCAGCTTAGATCTTACAGGGGGCGCGGCTGGGGCCAACGTCCTGACTTTC.

This clonotype occurred a few times. V and J are TRBV14 and TRBJ2-3; D gene ambiguous. Germline values: CDR1 SGHDN, CDR2 FVKESK. V dropped 3 bases and J dropped 4 bases, with 11 bases sitting between them. The CDR3 is 14 amino acids. The CDR3: CASSHPPRPDTQYF. CDR3 DNA sequence: TGTGCCAGCAGCCATCCACCCCGACCAGATACGCAGTATTTT.

This rearrangement joins TRBV18 to TRBJ2-6; D possibly uses TRBD1 or TRBD2 (5 bases each). CDR1 is KGHSH, CDR2 LQKENI, per germline. The CDR3 contains 15 residues. V was shortened by 3 bases and J by 7 bases, with 13 bases between the two germline ends. DNA for the CDR3: TGTGCCAGCTCACCTAGTGGGGGTTCTGCCAACGTCCTGACTTTC. It specifies CASSPSGGSANVLTF.

The chain uses TRBV20-1 and TRBJ1-2; a weak D match, TRBD1 (5 bases). The CDR3 extends over 13 amino acids. Trimming took off 3 bases at V and 5 bases at J, with 13 bases between the two ends. Germline V gene lookup returns CDR1 DFQATT and CDR2 SNEGSKA (reference sequence). Written as DNA, the CDR3 is TGCAGTGCTAGCCTTCAGGGAGAATATGGCTACACCTTC. Translating it yields CSASLQGEYGYTF.